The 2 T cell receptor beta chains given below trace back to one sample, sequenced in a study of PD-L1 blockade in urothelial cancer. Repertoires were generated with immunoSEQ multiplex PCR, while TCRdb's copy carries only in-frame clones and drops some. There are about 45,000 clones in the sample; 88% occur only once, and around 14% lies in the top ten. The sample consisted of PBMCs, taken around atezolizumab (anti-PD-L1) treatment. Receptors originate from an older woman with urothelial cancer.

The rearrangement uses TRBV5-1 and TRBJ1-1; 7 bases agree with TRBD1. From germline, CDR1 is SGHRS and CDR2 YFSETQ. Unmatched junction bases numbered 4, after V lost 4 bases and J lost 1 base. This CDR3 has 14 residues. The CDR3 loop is CASSRDSTNTEAFF. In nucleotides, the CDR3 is TGCGCCAGCAGCCGGGACAGCACGAACACTGAAGCTTTCTTT.

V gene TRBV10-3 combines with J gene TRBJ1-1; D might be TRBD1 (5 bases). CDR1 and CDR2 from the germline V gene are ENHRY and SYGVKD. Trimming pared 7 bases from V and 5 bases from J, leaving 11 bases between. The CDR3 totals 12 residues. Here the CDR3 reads CAIKGRETEAFF. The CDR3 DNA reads TGTGCCATCAAGGGCAGGGAAACTGAAGCTTTCTTT.